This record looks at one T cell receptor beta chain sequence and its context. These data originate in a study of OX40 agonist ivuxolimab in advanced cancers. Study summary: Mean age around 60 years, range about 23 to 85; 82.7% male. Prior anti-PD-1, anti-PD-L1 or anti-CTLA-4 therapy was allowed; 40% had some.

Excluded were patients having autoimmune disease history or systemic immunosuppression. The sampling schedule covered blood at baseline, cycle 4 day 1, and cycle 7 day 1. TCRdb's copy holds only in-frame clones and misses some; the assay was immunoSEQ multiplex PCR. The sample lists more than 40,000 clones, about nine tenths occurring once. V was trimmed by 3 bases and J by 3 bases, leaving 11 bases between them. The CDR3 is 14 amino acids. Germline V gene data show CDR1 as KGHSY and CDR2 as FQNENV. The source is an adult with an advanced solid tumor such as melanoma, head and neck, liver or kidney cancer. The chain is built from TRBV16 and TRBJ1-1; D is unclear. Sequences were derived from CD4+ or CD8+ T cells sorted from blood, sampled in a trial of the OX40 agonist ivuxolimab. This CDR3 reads CASSHTAQDTEAFF. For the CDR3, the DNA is TGTGCCAGCAGCCACACCGCCCAGGACACTGAAGCTTTCTTT.